A selection of T cell receptor beta chains follows, all from one sample in a study of monozygotic twins with inflammatory bowel disease. TCRdb reworked the 5' RACE reads into one entry per CDR3 protein, no DNA. Here the sample table reports roughly 160,000 distinct CDR3 sequences. The sequencing input was blood. These receptor sequences come from a human donor with ulcerative colitis or Crohn's disease, or a healthy co-twin of an affected twin (not recorded which). CDR3s include the opening cysteine and the closing phenylalanine or tryptophan.

j_call v_call cdr3_aa
TRBJ1-1 TRBV12-3/TRBV12-4 CASSSSNGLQWTEAFF
TRBJ2-1 TRBV19 CASSLVRAGGPYNEQFF
TRBJ2-3 TRBV9 CASSSSFGDTQYF
TRBJ2-7 TRBV28 CASRGSSGGFSYEQYF
TRBJ2-1 TRBV3-1 CASSRGASYNEQFF
TRBJ1-5 TRBV5-1 CASSLESGRNQPQHF
TRBJ2-5 TRBV5-8 CASSFDVVETQYF
TRBJ1-5 TRBV6-5 CASSYARNQPQHF
TRBJ1-2 TRBV10-3 CAISEGRGNNGYTF
TRBJ2-7 TRBV11-2 CASSLRQGIYEQYF
TRBJ2-3 TRBV6-1 CASSLIAGSTDTQYF
TRBJ1-5 TRBV3-1 CASSQRGGGRVPSQPQHF
TRBJ1-4 TRBV21-1 CASSPGVVDSLMKNCFF
TRBJ2-7 TRBV4-3 CASSQKGEGPSSYEQYF
TRBJ2-1 TRBV18 CASSPQSAGGNNEQFF
TRBJ2-5 TRBV11-2 CASSLDRLTKETQYF
TRBJ1-1 TRBV10-3 CAISERETNTEAFF
TRBJ1-1 TRBV9 CASSDYRGGDTEAFF
TRBJ2-1 TRBV10-2 CASTGTSGNNEQFF
TRBJ2-7 TRBV7-9 CASSLVVSGAISYEQYF
TRBJ1-5 TRBV6-6 CAVTAYSNQPQHF
TRBJ2-1 TRBV27 CASSLSPTPGEQFF
TRBJ2-5 TRBV5-1 CASNRDRGSETQYF
TRBJ2-1 TRBV27 CASSLSADYNEQFF
TRBJ1-3 TRBV18 CASSNGQGRASGNTIYF
TRBJ1-1 TRBV20-1 CSARGGGTGYTEAFF
TRBJ2-5 TRBV18 CASSRDRLLLEETQYF
TRBJ2-6 TRBV19 CATKTGVSGANVLTF
TRBJ2-7 TRBV11-2 CASSRELGNHREQYF